The 27 T cell receptor beta chains reported below all come from one sample, sequenced in a study of T cell changes during pregnancy in multiple sclerosis. Assay used: immunoSEQ multiplex PCR; TCRdb lists only in-frame clones, some missing. The sample includes about 50,000 clones, approximately 92% of them seen just once. Sequences were derived from CD4+ T cells from peripheral blood mononuclear cells, sampled in the third trimester of pregnancy. All receptors come from a female donor with multiple sclerosis, enrolled in a pregnancy study.

The gene calls are TRBV4-1 and TRBJ1-4; 8 bases match TRBD1. V lost 0 bases to trimming and J lost 4 bases; unmatched junction nucleotides: 4. Germline loops: CDR1 MGHRA, CDR2 YSYEKL. The CDR3 sequence is 16 residues long. In DNA, the CDR3 is TGCGCCAGCAGCCAAGACCGGACAGGGTTTAATGAAAAACTGTTTTTT. Encoded protein: CASSQDRTGFNEKLFF.

The rearrangement links TRBV13 to TRBJ2-7; tentative D call: TRBD1 (6 bases). Trimming removed 4 bases at V and 1 base at J, with 23 bases between. From germline, CDR1 is PRHDT and CDR2 FYEKMQ (reference sequence). The CDR3 spans 18 residues. Here the CDR3 DNA reads TGTGCCAGCAGCTCGAGGACAGACGCAGTTCGAGGGTCCTACGAGCAGTACTTC. Amino acid sequence: CASSSRTDAVRGSYEQYF. The entire variable domain, with the rest obtained from reference TRBV13 and TRBJ2-7, is as follows: AAGVIQSPRHLIKEKRETATLKCYPIPRHDTVYWYQQGPGQDPQFLISFYEKMQSDKGSIPDRFSAQQFSDYHSELNMSSLELGDSALYFCASSSRTDAVRGSYEQYFGPGTRLTVT.

The rearrangement uses TRBV5-6 and TRBJ2-5; no firm D call. CDR1 is SGHDT, CDR2 YYEEEE, per germline. Between the trimmed V and J ends, which lost 8 bases and 4 bases, there was a span of 12 bases. The CDR3 runs to 12 residues. Written as DNA, the CDR3 is TGTGCCAGTGTAGCCCGCGGAGAGACCCAGTACTTC. The encoded protein is CASVARGETQYF.

CDR3 in DNA: TGCGCCAGCAGCCAAGATCTCCAACTAGCGGACTCCTACAATGAGCAGTTCTTC. It specifies CASSQDLQLADSYNEQFF. This chain uses TRBV4-1 with TRBJ2-1; 8 bases fit TRBD2. The CDR3 extends over 18 amino acids. V lost 0 bases to trimming and J lost 0 bases; unmatched junction nucleotides: 7. Germline V gene data show CDR1 as MGHRA and CDR2 as YSYEKL.

The V gene is TRBV6-1, the J gene TRBJ2-1; D may be TRBD1 (5 bases). The CDR3 runs 14 residues. V gave up 8 bases and J gave up 5 bases, with 16 bases separating them. The germline CDR1 and CDR2 sequences are MNHNS and SASEGT. The CDR3 region is CASRVDIPHNEQFF. The DNA of the CDR3 is TGTGCCAGCCGAGTGGACATACCCCACAATGAGCAGTTCTTC.

This chain connects TRBV7-6 to TRBJ2-5; 8 nucleotides agree with TRBD2. The CDR3 spans 16 residues. Germline CDR1 SGHVS, CDR2 FNYEAQ. V dropped 2 bases and J dropped 1; count of bases not matched to a gene: 6. The CDR3, as DNA: TGTGCCAGCAGCTTATACGGGGGGGGTATCCAAGAGACCCAGTACTTC. Protein: CASSLYGGGIQETQYF.

V is TRBV7-2 and J is TRBJ2-1; 16 bases match TRBD2. The CDR3 sequence is 18 residues long. The V gene end was trimmed by 4 bases and the J gene end by 1 base; junction bases not matched to a gene: 4. CDR1 and CDR2 (germline): SGHTA, FQGNSA. The CDR3 coding sequence is TGTGCCAGCAGCTCGGGACTAGCGGGGGGGCATTCCTACAATGAGCAGTTCTTC. Its protein is CASSSGLAGGHSYNEQFF.

This clone showed up just once. The chain has TRBV7-9 and TRBJ2-7, with TRBD1 matching over 7 bases. Germline V gives CDR1 SEHNR, CDR2 FQNEAQ (reference sequence). This CDR3 spans 14 amino acids. Trimming took 6 bases from V and 3 from J; bases not matched to a gene: 8. The CDR3: CASSPGQALYEQYF. CDR3 nucleotides: TGTGCCAGCAGTCCCGGACAGGCCCTCTACGAGCAGTACTTC.

The chain couples TRBV2 to TRBJ2-7; TRBD1 matches at 7 bases. The V and J ends lost 5 bases and 0 bases, in that order; junction bases with no gene match: 7. Germline-derived CDR1 and CDR2 are SNHLY and FYNNEI. The CDR3 has 15 residues. CDR3 nucleotides: TGTGCCAGCAGTATACAGGGGACGGGCTCCTACGAGCAGTACTTC. As protein: CASSIQGTGSYEQYF.

The chain has TRBV9 and TRBJ2-2; maybe TRBD2 (7 bases). The germline V and J ends were trimmed by 1 base and 5 bases, with 18 bases remaining between them. The CDR3 spans 17 residues. Germline assignment: CDR1 SGDLS and CDR2 YYNGEE. The CDR3 coding sequence is TGTGCCAGCAGCGTATCGGTGGGGGGGCCTAGGACCGGGGAGCTGTTTTTT. Its translation: CASSVSVGGPRTGELFF.

The chain recombines TRBV29-1 with TRBJ1-2, with D tentatively TRBD1 (5 bases). V was pared by 7 bases and J by 4 bases, with 25 bases between. This CDR3 is built from 16 residues. Germline-derived CDR1 and CDR2 are SQVTM and ANQGSEA. DNA of the CDR3: TGCAGCGCTGATAGGCCGCAGGGAAATTCTCGCTATGGCTACACCTTC. Amino acid sequence: CSADRPQGNSRYGYTF.

The J gene is TRBJ1-1, the V gene TRBV6-1, with D perhaps TRBD1 (6 bases). In germline, CDR1 is MNHNS, CDR2 SASEGT. CDR3 length: 14 residues. V was shortened by 6 bases and J by 3 bases, with 14 bases between the two germline ends. In DNA form, the CDR3 reads TGTGCCAGCAGCGAGCTCACAGGGTACACTGAAGCTTTCTTT. Translating it yields CASSELTGYTEAFF.

The chain joins TRBV27 to TRBJ2-2; TRBD1 matches 9 bases. Germline loops: CDR1 MNHEY, CDR2 SMNVEV (reference sequence). The CDR3 is 16 amino acids. The trim removed 1 base at V and 4 bases at J, leaving 4 bases unmatched. CDR3 nucleotides: TGTGCCAGCAGTTTATACAGGGGGCAGGGCACCGGGGAGCTGTTTTTT. This translates into CASSLYRGQGTGELFF.

The rearrangement links TRBV12-1 to TRBJ2-7; the table calls TRBD2, which could not be checked here. TRBV12-1 is noted as a pseudogene. The CDR3 contains 19 residues. CDR3 region: CASSLAPAIWRRPWYEQYF. DNA of the CDR3: TGTGCCAGCAGCTTGGCACCCGCCATTTGGAGGCGCCCGTGGTACGAGCAGTACTTC.

Relative to its sample, this clone is medium-sized (0.01 to 0.1%). In the same sample, other DNA sequences code for this CDR3. The V call is TRBV9, the J call TRBJ2-2; 10 bases align to TRBD1. Germline loops: CDR1 SGDLS, CDR2 YYNGEE. After removal of 0 bases from V and 4 bases from J, the junction contained 0 bases not matched to a gene. CDR3 length: 15 residues. DNA of the CDR3: TGTGCCAGCAGCGTAGGGACAGGGGGCACCGGGGAGCTGTTTTTT. It codes for CASSVGTGGTGELFF.

The rearrangement joins TRBV11-2 to TRBJ1-2, with TRBD1 as a possible D gene (5 bases). Germline CDR1 is SGHAT and CDR2 is FQNNGV. V lost 2 bases and J 3 bases, leaving 13 bases between the germline ends. The CDR3 runs to 15 residues. CDR3 residues: CASSLLGRADYGYTF. CDR3 nucleotide sequence: TGTGCCAGCAGCTTATTGGGCAGGGCGGACTATGGCTACACCTTC.

This chain uses TRBV5-1 with TRBJ1-1, with TRBD1 identical over 8 bases. Per the germline V gene, CDR1 is SGHRS and CDR2 is YFSETQ. CDR3 length equals 15 residues. V shed 0 bases, J shed 5 bases, and the junction held 6 bases outside the gene matches. Here the CDR3 DNA reads TGCGCCAGCAGCTTGGGAAGGACAGGGAGGACTGAAGCTTTCTTT. Amino acids: CASSLGRTGRTEAFF.

V usage is TRBV15 and J usage is TRBJ1-5; D unresolved. CDR1 and CDR2 from the germline V gene are LNHNV and YYDKDF (reference sequence). This CDR3 contains 16 residues. V lost 0 bases and J 6 bases, leaving 15 bases between the germline ends. As DNA, the CDR3 is TGTGCCACCAGCAGAGATCGGCAGGCTCTCGGTCAGCCCCAGCATTTT. This translates into CATSRDRQALGQPQHF.

The chain couples TRBV19 to TRBJ1-6, with D tentatively TRBD1 (6 bases). CDR1 LNHDA and CDR2 SQIVND come from the germline V gene (reference sequence). CDR3 size: 17 residues. V shed 1 base and J shed 10 bases, with 20 bases lying between them. The CDR3 spells CASSIVPTGNGDSPLHF. CDR3 sequence (DNA): TGTGCCAGTAGTATAGTCCCGACAGGAAACGGTGACTCACCCCTCCACTTT.

The chain employs TRBV27 and TRBJ2-2; TRBD2 matches at 12 bases. This CDR3 region has 16 residues. Germline CDR1 is MNHEY and CDR2 is SMNVEV (reference sequence). The J segment lost 5 bases and the V segment lost 5 bases, leaving 6 bases of the junction unmatched. Written as DNA, the CDR3 is TGTGCCAGCAGTCTCTGGACTAGCGGGGTAACCGGGGAGCTGTTTTTT. It encodes CASSLWTSGVTGELFF.

The rearrangement uses TRBV2 and TRBJ2-6; 7 nucleotides agree with TRBD1. The CDR3 contains 17 residues. Germline lookup yields CDR1 SNHLY and CDR2 FYNNEI. V was pared by 6 bases and J by 2 bases, with 10 bases of the junction left unmatched. Written as DNA, the CDR3 is TGTGCCAGCAGCCCCGGACAGGTCTCCCCTGGGGCCAACGTCCTGACTTTC. Translated: CASSPGQVSPGANVLTF.

V usage is TRBV4-1 and J usage is TRBJ1-2; TRBD1 aligns across 7 bases. Germline V lookup: CDR1 MGHRA, CDR2 YSYEKL. The CDR3 loop spans 13 amino acids. With V trimmed by 3 bases and J by 8 bases, 6 bases remained unmatched. The CDR3 protein is CASSHDRARGYTF. The CDR3 bases are TGCGCCAGCAGCCATGACAGGGCTCGGGGCTACACCTTC.

The chain joins TRBV7-6 to TRBJ1-3; D unclear. The V gene lost 5 bases and the J gene lost 6 bases, with 11 bases spanning the gap. The germline gives CDR1 SGHVS, CDR2 FNYEAQ. This CDR3 has 13 residues. CDR3 loop: CASSPGRVNTIYF. Written as DNA, the CDR3 is TGTGCCAGCAGCCCCGGGAGGGTAAACACCATATATTTT. The full variable domain, in which reference TRBV7-6 and TRBJ1-3 provide the parts outside the CDR3, is GAGVSQSPRYKVTKRGQDVALRCDPISGHVSLYWYRQALGQGPEFLTYFNYEAQQDKSGLPNDRFSAERPEGSISTLTIQRTEQRDSAMYRCASSPGRVNTIYFGEGSWLTVV.

The count of this clone is one. The chain is built from TRBV6-6 and TRBJ1-5; 12 bases line up with TRBD1. There are 16 residues in the CDR3. V gave up 7 bases and J gave up 2 bases; unmatched junction bases: 6. The germline V gene encodes CDR1 MNHNY and CDR2 SVGAGI (reference sequence). CDR3 loop: CASIPGQGAGNQPQHF. The DNA of the CDR3 is TGTGCCAGCATCCCGGGACAGGGGGCGGGCAATCAGCCCCAGCATTTT.

CDR3 nucleotide sequence: TGTGCCAGCAGTTACTCGTTAGTGAATGAGCAGTTCTTC. Its protein is CASSYSLVNEQFF. The chain combines TRBV6-6 with TRBJ2-1; D gene unclear. CDR1 is MNHNY, CDR2 SVGAGI, per germline (reference sequence). Trimming removed 0 bases from V and 7 bases from J, with 7 bases in between. The CDR3 is 13 residues long.

The J gene is TRBJ2-5, the V gene TRBV29-1; 7 bases fit TRBD2. This CDR3 has 15 residues. V was clipped by 7 bases and J by 1 base; unmatched bases: 12. Germline assignment: CDR1 SQVTM and CDR2 ANQGSEA. The CDR3, as DNA: TGCAGCGGAACATTAGGGCGGGGGAGCCAAGAGACCCAGTACTTC. Translation: CSGTLGRGSQETQYF.

This clone has only one observation. The chain is built from TRBV12-2 and TRBJ1-2; the table's D call TRBD1 went unverified against the DNA. TRBV12-2 is annotated as a pseudogene. This CDR3 is 14 amino acids long. The chain's CDR3 is CASRHRGRRGGYTF. The CDR3 DNA sequence: TGTGCAAGTCGCCACAGGGGGCGCCGGGGTGGCTACACCTTC.